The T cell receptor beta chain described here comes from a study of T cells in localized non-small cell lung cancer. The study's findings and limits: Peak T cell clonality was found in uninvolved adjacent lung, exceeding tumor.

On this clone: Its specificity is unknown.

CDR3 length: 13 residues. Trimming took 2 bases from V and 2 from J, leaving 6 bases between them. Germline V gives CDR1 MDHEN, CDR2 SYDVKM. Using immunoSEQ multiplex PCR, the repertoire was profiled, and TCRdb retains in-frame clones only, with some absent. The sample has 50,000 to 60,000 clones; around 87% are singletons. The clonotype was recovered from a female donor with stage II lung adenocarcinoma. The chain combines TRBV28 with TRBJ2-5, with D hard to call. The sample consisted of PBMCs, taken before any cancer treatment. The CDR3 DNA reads TGTGCCAGCAGTTTAGAACAGCAAGAGACCCAGTACTTC. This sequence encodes CASSLEQQETQYF. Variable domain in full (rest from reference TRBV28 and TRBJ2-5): DVKVTQSSRYLVKRTGEKVFLECVQDMDHENMFWYRQDPGLGLRLIYFSYDVKMKEKGDIPEGYSVSREKKERFSLILESASTNQTSMYLCASSLEQQETQYFGPGTRLLVL.